A selection of T cell receptor beta chains follows, all from one sample in a study of T cell changes during pregnancy in multiple sclerosis. TCRdb's table, derived via immunoSEQ multiplex PCR, lists solely in-frame clones and lacks some. The repertoire holds approximately 43,000 clones, with 85% to 95% as singletons. Source: CD8+ T cells from peripheral blood mononuclear cells, taken after pregnancy. These receptors came from a female donor with multiple sclerosis, enrolled in a pregnancy study. Each CDR3 is given with its conserved first and last residue. Fields, in order: V gene, D gene, J gene, clone size, CDR3 DNA, CDR3 protein. D genes are given only for firm matches. Only part of the rows carry a size: once, few, many, or a class if the clone is expanded.

V gene: TRBV2; D gene: TRBD2; J gene: TRBJ2-1; clone size: once; CDR3 DNA: TGTGCCAGCAGTGAAGTCCAAGCGGGGGGGAACGATGAGCAGTTCTTC; CDR3 protein: CASSEVQAGGNDEQFF
V gene: TRBV5-1; D gene: -; J gene: TRBJ2-5; clone size: -; CDR3 DNA: TGCGCCAGCAGCTTCACCAGGGGGGACGGCCAAGAGACCCAGTACTTC; CDR3 protein: CASSFTRGDGQETQYF
V gene: TRBV27; D gene: TRBD2; J gene: TRBJ2-7; clone size: -; CDR3 DNA: TGTGCCAGCAGTTCCAAACTAGCGGGAGGGTCCTACGAGCAGTACTTC; CDR3 protein: CASSSKLAGGSYEQYF
V gene: TRBV6-5; D gene: TRBD2; J gene: TRBJ2-7; clone size: -; CDR3 DNA: TGTGCCAGCAGTTCGCGGGGGGGAGGCGAGCAGTACTTC; CDR3 protein: CASSSRGGGEQYF
V gene: TRBV19; D gene: -; J gene: TRBJ1-1; clone size: once; CDR3 DNA: TGTGCCAGTAGTACACCGGGTCTTATGAACACTGAAGCTTTCTTT; CDR3 protein: CASSTPGLMNTEAFF
V gene: TRBV11-1; D gene: TRBD1; J gene: TRBJ2-2; clone size: -; CDR3 DNA: TGTGCCAGCAGCTTAGTACAGGGGGCACTCAACACCGGGGAGCTGTTTTTT; CDR3 protein: CASSLVQGALNTGELFF
V gene: TRBV21-1; D gene: -; J gene: TRBJ2-2; clone size: -; CDR3 DNA: TGTGCCAGCAGCAAAGACGTGGACAACCGAACACTCACCGGGGAGCTGTTTTTT; CDR3 protein: CASSKDVDNRTLTGELFF
V gene: TRBV28; D gene: -; J gene: TRBJ1-3; clone size: -; CDR3 DNA: TGTGCCAGCAGCCTCTCTGGAAACACCATATATTTT; CDR3 protein: CASSLSGNTIYF
V gene: TRBV10-3; D gene: TRBD2; J gene: TRBJ2-5; clone size: -; CDR3 DNA: TGTGCCATCAGGGGGGAGGGCCAAGAGACCCAGTACTTC; CDR3 protein: CAIRGEGQETQYF
V gene: TRBV15; D gene: -; J gene: TRBJ1-5; clone size: -; CDR3 DNA: TGTGCCACCAGCAGAGCAGGTTACAATCAGCCCCAGCATTTT; CDR3 protein: CATSRAGYNQPQHF
V gene: TRBV9; D gene: TRBD1; J gene: TRBJ2-4; clone size: -; CDR3 DNA: TGTGCCAGCAGCGTAACAGGGGAACACATTCAGTACTTC; CDR3 protein: CASSVTGEHIQYF
V gene: TRBV9; D gene: TRBD2; J gene: TRBJ2-1; clone size: -; CDR3 DNA: TGTGCCAGCAGCGTAGATAGCGGGGGGGCCTACAATGAGCAGTTCTTC; CDR3 protein: CASSVDSGGAYNEQFF
V gene: TRBV28; D gene: TRBD2; J gene: TRBJ2-7; clone size: -; CDR3 DNA: TGTGCCACCTCGACTAGCGGGAGGGGGGAGCAGTACTTC; CDR3 protein: CATSTSGRGEQYF
V gene: TRBV5-4; D gene: -; J gene: TRBJ2-7; clone size: -; CDR3 DNA: TGTGCCAGCAGCGCCGACAGTAGTCCCCCCTACGAGCAGTACTTC; CDR3 protein: CASSADSSPPYEQYF
V gene: TRBV9; D gene: TRBD1; J gene: TRBJ2-3; clone size: -; CDR3 DNA: TGTGCCAGCAGCTCCTCACAGGGGGTTGTCACAGATACGCAGTATTTT; CDR3 protein: CASSSSQGVVTDTQYF
V gene: TRBV9; D gene: TRBD2; J gene: TRBJ2-3; clone size: -; CDR3 DNA: TGTGCCAGCAGCCCGCCCCTAGCGGGGATTACAGATACGCAGTATTTT; CDR3 protein: CASSPPLAGITDTQYF
V gene: TRBV28; D gene: TRBD2; J gene: TRBJ2-7; clone size: -; CDR3 DNA: TGTGCCAGCAGTTTGACTAGCGGGAGAATCGAGCAGTACTTC; CDR3 protein: CASSLTSGRIEQYF
V gene: TRBV27; D gene: TRBD2; J gene: TRBJ2-3; clone size: -; CDR3 DNA: TGTGCCAGCAGTTTATCGGGGACTAGTGGGGCAGATACGCAGTATTTT; CDR3 protein: CASSLSGTSGADTQYF
V gene: TRBV19; D gene: -; J gene: TRBJ1-2; clone size: -; CDR3 DNA: TGTGCCAGTACTCCAGCCGGGGGTAACTATGGCTACACCTTC; CDR3 protein: CASTPAGGNYGYTF
V gene: TRBV13; D gene: -; J gene: TRBJ1-1; clone size: -; CDR3 DNA: TGTGCCAGCAGCTTAGTAGGCGGGAGGTTGTCCACTGAAGCTTTCTTT; CDR3 protein: CASSLVGGRLSTEAFF
V gene: TRBV5-1; D gene: -; J gene: TRBJ2-7; clone size: -; CDR3 DNA: TGCGCCAGCAGCTTAAAAGGCGAGAGTAGTACTACGATCGGGCAGTACTTC; CDR3 protein: CASSLKGESSTTIGQYF
V gene: TRBV5-4; D gene: -; J gene: TRBJ2-7; clone size: -; CDR3 DNA: TGTGCCAGCAGCTTTAGGGGAGAGCAGTACTTC; CDR3 protein: CASSFRGEQYF
V gene: TRBV7-7; D gene: -; J gene: TRBJ2-1; clone size: -; CDR3 DNA: TGTGCCAGCAGCTTAGTTGGCGGGAATGAGCAGTTCTTC; CDR3 protein: CASSLVGGNEQFF
V gene: TRBV28; D gene: TRBD1; J gene: TRBJ1-1; clone size: -; CDR3 DNA: TGTGCCAGCAGCCTCGGGACAGGGGTGGGAGCTTTCTTT; CDR3 protein: CASSLGTGVGAFF
V gene: TRBV1; D gene: -; J gene: TRBJ2-2; clone size: -; CDR3 DNA: TGCACCAGCAGCCAAGATCTCTGGCGGGAGAGTGGGACCGGGGAGCTGTTTTTT; CDR3 protein: CTSSQDLWRESGTGELFF
V gene: TRBV27; D gene: -; J gene: TRBJ2-5; clone size: -; CDR3 DNA: TGTGCCAGCAGTTTAACGGGAATGAGTCAAGAGACCCAGTACTTC; CDR3 protein: CASSLTGMSQETQYF
V gene: TRBV7-2; D gene: -; J gene: TRBJ1-2; clone size: -; CDR3 DNA: TGTGCCAGCAGCTCGCGGGACTCAGCTAACTATGGCTACACCTTC; CDR3 protein: CASSSRDSANYGYTF
V gene: TRBV6-6; D gene: -; J gene: TRBJ1-1; clone size: -; CDR3 DNA: TGTGCCAGCACCTCTTGGGACTACGGGAGGGAGACTGAAGCTTTCTTT; CDR3 protein: CASTSWDYGRETEAFF
V gene: TRBV21-1; D gene: -; J gene: TRBJ1-5; clone size: few; CDR3 DNA: TGTGCCAGCAGCAAGAATGGACGGGGATCGCCCCAGCATTTT; CDR3 protein: CASSKNGRGSPQHF
V gene: TRBV2; D gene: -; J gene: TRBJ1-1; clone size: -; CDR3 DNA: TGTGCCAGCAGCGAAATGCAGGGGCTTATCACTGAAGCTTTCTTT; CDR3 protein: CASSEMQGLITEAFF
V gene: TRBV9; D gene: TRBD2; J gene: TRBJ2-5; clone size: -; CDR3 DNA: TGTGCCAGCAGCGCCAGCGGGGGGGGAGCGAAGACCCAGTACTTC; CDR3 protein: CASSASGGGAKTQYF
V gene: TRBV27; D gene: -; J gene: TRBJ2-1; clone size: -; CDR3 DNA: TGTGCCAGCAGGAACGGGGGTGCAAAGTACAATGAGCAGTTCTTC; CDR3 protein: CASRNGGAKYNEQFF
V gene: TRBV27; D gene: TRBD2; J gene: TRBJ2-7; clone size: -; CDR3 DNA: TGTGCCAGCAGTCCACCAATCTCGCGGGGGACCTACGAGCAGTACTTC; CDR3 protein: CASSPPISRGTYEQYF
V gene: TRBV4-3; D gene: -; J gene: TRBJ2-4; clone size: -; CDR3 DNA: TGCGCCAGCAGCCAAGATCCCCTCCACTCGTATTTCCTAGCCAAAAACATTCAGTACTTC; CDR3 protein: CASSQDPLHSYFLAKNIQYF
V gene: TRBV11-2; D gene: TRBD2; J gene: TRBJ2-7; clone size: -; CDR3 DNA: TGTGCCAGCAGCTTAGCGGGAGGGCCTTCCTACGAGCAGTACTTC; CDR3 protein: CASSLAGGPSYEQYF
V gene: TRBV27; D gene: TRBD2; J gene: TRBJ2-7; clone size: medium-sized; CDR3 DNA: TGTGCCAGCAGTTTCGTGACTAGCGGGAGTTACGAGCAGTACTTC; CDR3 protein: CASSFVTSGSYEQYF
V gene: TRBV19; D gene: TRBD1; J gene: TRBJ2-5; clone size: -; CDR3 DNA: TGTGCCAGTAGTCCCCGGGACAGGGGCGAGGAGACCCAGTACTTC; CDR3 protein: CASSPRDRGEETQYF
V gene: TRBV6-4; D gene: -; J gene: TRBJ2-3; clone size: -; CDR3 DNA: TGTGCCAGCAGTTCCTCGGGGGGCAGCACAGATACGCAGTATTTT; CDR3 protein: CASSSSGGSTDTQYF